This TCR beta chain is from a study of blood T cell repertoires in COVID-19. Germline V gene lookup returns CDR1 KGHSH and CDR2 LQKENI. With 3 bases removed from V and 1 base from J, the gap between germline ends came to 15 bases. The CDR3 has 16 residues. Authors' processing steps: Estimation of nucleated cell counts relied on the amplification of reference gene primers. The table came from immunoSEQ multiplex PCR; TCRdb's copy has only in-frame clones and leaves some out. The DNA was the basis for D and trimming; V, J and clone size are from that table. The table lists some 180,000 clones, around four fifths of them singletons, with 6.5% to 8.5% in the top ten.

The chain uses TRBV18 and TRBJ1-1; D gene unclear. Sequencing used peripheral blood. This receptor was identified in a woman in her thirties or forties with COVID-19, enrolled during active disease. The CDR3 coding sequence is TGTGCCAGCTCACCCGACCCGACTAACACGAACACTGAAGCTTTCTTT. Translating gives CASSPDPTNTNTEAFF.